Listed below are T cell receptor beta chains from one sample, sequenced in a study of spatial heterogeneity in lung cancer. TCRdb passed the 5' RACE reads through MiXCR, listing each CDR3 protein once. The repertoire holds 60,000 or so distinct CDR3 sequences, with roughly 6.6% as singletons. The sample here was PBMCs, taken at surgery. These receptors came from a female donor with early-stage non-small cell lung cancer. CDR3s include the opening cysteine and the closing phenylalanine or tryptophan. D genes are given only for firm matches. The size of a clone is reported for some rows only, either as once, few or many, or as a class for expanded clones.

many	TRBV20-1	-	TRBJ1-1	TGCAGTGTTTACAGGGTTGGAGCTTTCTTT	CSVYRVGAFF
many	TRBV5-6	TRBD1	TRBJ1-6	TGTGCCAGCAGCTCGGACCGGGACAGGGGGGCCTATAATTCACCCCTCCACTTT	CASSSDRDRGAYNSPLHF
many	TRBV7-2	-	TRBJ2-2	TGTGCCAGCAGCTTAGTTAGCGGGAACACCGGGGAGCTGTTTTTT	CASSLVSGNTGELFF
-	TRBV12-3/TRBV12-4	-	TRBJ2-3	TGTGCCAGTTCCCTAGGGGCCGAAACAGATACGCAGTATTTT	CASSLGAETDTQYF
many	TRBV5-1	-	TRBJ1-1	TGCGCCAGCAGCTTGGACAGTCCTATAGACACTGAAGCTTTCTTT	CASSLDSPIDTEAFF
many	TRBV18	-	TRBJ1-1	TGTGCCAGCTCACCGTCGCAAAACACTGAAGCTTTCTTT	CASSPSQNTEAFF
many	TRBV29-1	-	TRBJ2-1	TGCAGCGTTTACCCCCAGGGAAGAAATGAGCAGTTCTTC	CSVYPQGRNEQFF
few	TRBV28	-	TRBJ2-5	TGTGCCAGCAGTTTAGGATATGGGGAAGAGACCCAGTACTTC	CASSLGYGEETQYF
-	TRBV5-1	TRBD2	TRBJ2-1	TGCGCCAGCAGCTTGGGTCTAGCGGGAGAGGGAGAGTTCTTC	CASSLGLAGEGEFF
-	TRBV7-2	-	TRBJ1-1	TGTGCCAGCAGCTTAGCGTGGGGCCGGGGAACTGAAGCTTTCTTT	CASSLAWGRGTEAFF
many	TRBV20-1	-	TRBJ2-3	TGCAGTGCTAGAGATGACGGGGTAACGCAGTATTTT	CSARDDGVTQYF
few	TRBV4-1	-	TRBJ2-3	TGCGCCAGCAGCCAAGATTCGGAGGCAGATACGCAGTATTTT	CASSQDSEADTQYF
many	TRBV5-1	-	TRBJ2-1	TGCGCCAGCAGCTTGATGGGGGGAACCTACAATGAGCAGTTCTTC	CASSLMGGTYNEQFF
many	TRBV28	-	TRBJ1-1	TGTGCCAGCAGTTTCAAGGAGGGTAGGAACACTGAAGCTTTCTTT	CASSFKEGRNTEAFF
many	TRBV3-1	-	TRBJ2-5	TGTGCCAGCACCCCCAGGCTATCGGTACAAGAGACCCAGTACTTC	CASTPRLSVQETQYF
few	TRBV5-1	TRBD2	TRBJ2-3	TGCGCAAGCGGGGCAGAGTCTAGCACAGATACGCAGTATTTT	CASGAESSTDTQYF
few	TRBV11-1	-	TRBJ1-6	TGTGCCAGCAGCTTAAACGGGGTGGTCTATTCACCCCTCCACTTT	CASSLNGVVYSPLHF